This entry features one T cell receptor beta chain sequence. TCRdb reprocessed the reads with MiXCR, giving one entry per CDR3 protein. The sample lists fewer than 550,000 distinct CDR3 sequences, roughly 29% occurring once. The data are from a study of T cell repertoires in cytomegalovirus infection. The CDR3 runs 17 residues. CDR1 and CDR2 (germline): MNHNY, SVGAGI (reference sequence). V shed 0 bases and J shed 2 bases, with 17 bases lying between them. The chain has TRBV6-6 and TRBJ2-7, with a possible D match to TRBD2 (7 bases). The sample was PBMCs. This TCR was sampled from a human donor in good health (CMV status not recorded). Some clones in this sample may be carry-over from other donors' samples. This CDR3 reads CASSYSRGTTITYEQYF. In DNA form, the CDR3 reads TGTGCCAGCAGTTACTCGAGGGGGACTACCATTACCTACGAGCAGTACTTC.